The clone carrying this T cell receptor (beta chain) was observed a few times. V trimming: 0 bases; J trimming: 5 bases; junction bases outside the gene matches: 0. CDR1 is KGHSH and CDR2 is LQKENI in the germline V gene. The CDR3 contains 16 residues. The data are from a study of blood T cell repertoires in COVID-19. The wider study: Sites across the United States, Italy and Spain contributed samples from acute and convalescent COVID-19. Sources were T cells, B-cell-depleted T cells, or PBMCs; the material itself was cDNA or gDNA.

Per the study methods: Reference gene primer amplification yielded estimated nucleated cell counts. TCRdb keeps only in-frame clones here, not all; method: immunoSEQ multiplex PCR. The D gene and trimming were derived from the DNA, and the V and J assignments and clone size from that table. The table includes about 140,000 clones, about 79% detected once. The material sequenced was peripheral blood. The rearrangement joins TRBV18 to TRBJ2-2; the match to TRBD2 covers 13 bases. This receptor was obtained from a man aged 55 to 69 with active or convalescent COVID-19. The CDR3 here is CASSPPGLAGTGELFF. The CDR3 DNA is TGTGCCAGCTCACCACCGGGACTAGCGGGAACCGGGGAGCTGTTTTTT.